This is a list of T cell receptor beta chains from one sample in a study of T cell repertoires in cytomegalovirus infection. Using its own MiXCR run on the reads, TCRdb lists one record per CDR3 protein. This sample has about 100,000 distinct CDR3 sequences, with about 25% found just once. Sequenced: CD8+ T cells from PBMCs. The receptors derive from a human donor in good health (CMV status not recorded). Some clones in this sample may be carry-over from other donors' samples. The CDR3 runs from the conserved cysteine through the conserved F or W. The order of the fields is V gene, clone size, D gene, J gene, CDR3 DNA, CDR3 protein. D genes are given only for firm matches. Some rows have no size entry. The others give once, few or many, or a class for an expanded clone.

>TRBV6-5|.|.|TRBJ1-2
TGTGCCAGCACCCCGGGAGGGGAGTATGGCTACACCTTC
CASTPGGEYGYTF
>TRBV7-3|.|.|TRBJ2-1
TGTGCCAGCAGCCCCGGGACAAGCAATTACAATGAGCAGTTCTTC
CASSPGTSNYNEQFF
>TRBV29-1|.|.|TRBJ2-7
TGCAGCGTTGTTAGCCAGGGTAATCCCTACGAGCAGTACTTC
CSVVSQGNPYEQYF
>TRBV29-1|many|TRBD2|TRBJ2-3
TGCAGCGTTGATGGGCAGCGGGGGGCTTCAGATACGCAGTATTTT
CSVDGQRGASDTQYF
>TRBV20-1|.|.|TRBJ2-2
TGCAGTGCTAGAGCGGCTACGAACACCGGGGAGCTGTTTTTT
CSARAATNTGELFF
>TRBV19|few|.|TRBJ1-1
TGTGCCAGTAGTATACCCGGTTTGGAAGCTTTCTTT
CASSIPGLEAFF
>TRBV20-1|.|.|TRBJ2-7
TGCAGTGCTAGAGATTTGGGCGGGTCTCTCTCCTACGAGCAGTACTTC
CSARDLGGSLSYEQYF
>TRBV2|few|.|TRBJ2-1
TGTGCCATCCCAGGGACTCTCTACAATGAGCAGTTCTTC
CAIPGTLYNEQFF
>TRBV6-2/TRBV6-3|.|.|TRBJ2-6
TGTGCCAGCAGTTACCGGGCTGGGGCCAACGTCCTGACTTTC
CASSYRAGANVLTF
>TRBV6-2/TRBV6-3|.|.|TRBJ2-7
TGTGCCAGCAGTTTAGGACCAGGGGCAGTTCGGGAGCAGTACTTC
CASSLGPGAVREQYF
>TRBV11-2|.|.|TRBJ2-1
TGTGCCAGCAGCGAGCAACTCTACAATGAGCAGTTCTTC
CASSEQLYNEQFF
>TRBV28|many|TRBD1|TRBJ1-1
TGTGCCAGCAGTCGATCTACCGGGACAGAGAGAGCTTTCTTT
CASSRSTGTERAFF
>TRBV29-1|.|TRBD2|TRBJ2-5
TGCAGCGTTGAAGATCGACTAGCCCAAGAGACCCAGTACTTC
CSVEDRLAQETQYF
>TRBV7-3|many|.|TRBJ1-1
TGTGCCAGCAGCTTAACAGGGATGAACACTGAAGCTTTCTTT
CASSLTGMNTEAFF
>TRBV19|.|TRBD1|TRBJ1-1
TGTGCCAGTAGCAAGGACAGGGGGTTAATGAACACTGAAGCTTTCTTT
CASSKDRGLMNTEAFF
>TRBV28|.|TRBD1|TRBJ2-5
TGTGCCAGCAGTCAGGCCCCGGGACAGGGAAAGACCCAGTACTTC
CASSQAPGQGKTQYF
>TRBV7-6|many|.|TRBJ2-1
TGTGCCAGCAGCCTGCAGGGGGGATACAATGAGCAGTTCTTC
CASSLQGGYNEQFF
>TRBV5-4|.|.|TRBJ2-3
TGTGCCAGCAGCTACGGACGAGGAGATACGCAGTATTTT
CASSYGRGDTQYF
>TRBV7-6|.|TRBD1|TRBJ2-7
TGTGGCAGCAGCCCAGAGGGACAGGGGAGCCACGAGCAGTACTTC
CGSSPEGQGSHEQYF
>TRBV7-8|few|TRBD1|TRBJ2-3
TGTGCCAGCAGCTCAAGACAGGGGCTAGATACGCAGTATTTT
CASSSRQGLDTQYF
>TRBV29-1|few|TRBD1|TRBJ2-7
TGCAGCGTTGTAGGGGACAGTTCCTACGAGCAGTACTTC
CSVVGDSSYEQYF
>TRBV20-1|few|TRBD2|TRBJ2-2
TGCAGTGCTAGAGAGAGCGGGAGGGCCCAAGGCGGGGAGCTGTTTTTT
CSARESGRAQGGELFF
>TRBV28|.|.|TRBJ2-7
TGTGCCAGCAGCTCCCTAGGGGCGGCGACCTACGAGCAGTACTTC
CASSSLGAATYEQYF
>TRBV7-2|medium-sized|.|TRBJ2-1
TGTGCCAGCAGCTTAGAAACGGGGATAAACAATGAGCAGTTCTTC
CASSLETGINNEQFF
>TRBV7-9|.|.|TRBJ2-1
TGTGCCAGCAGCTTAGAACTGGACGGGTGGGGCAATGAGCAGTTCTTC
CASSLELDGWGNEQFF
>TRBV29-1|.|TRBD2|TRBJ2-7
TGCAGCGTTGACCTTCCGGGACTAGCGGGAGACGAGCAGTACTTC
CSVDLPGLAGDEQYF
>TRBV11-3|many|.|TRBJ2-7
TGTGCCAGCAGCTTCTCTTCCGGTGCTTCCTACGAGCAGTACTTC
CASSFSSGASYEQYF
>TRBV4-2|.|.|TRBJ2-7
TGTGCCAGCAGCCAAGAGAAAGAGACCCCCTCCTACGAGCAGTACTTC
CASSQEKETPSYEQYF
>TRBV28|few|TRBD1|TRBJ2-7
TGTGCCAGCAGTAATAACAGGGGGTCCTACGAGCAGTACTTC
CASSNNRGSYEQYF
>TRBV7-8|.|.|TRBJ1-1
TGTGCCAGCAGCTACGACGGTCCAGGCGTCACTGAAGCTTTCTTT
CASSYDGPGVTEAFF
>TRBV12-3/TRBV12-4|.|.|TRBJ2-7
TGTGCCAGCAGTTCCCAGACAGGCGACGAGCAGTACTTC
CASSSQTGDEQYF
>TRBV7-9|.|TRBD2|TRBJ2-5
TGTGCCAGCAGCTTATCGATAGCGGGGGGGGTCCAAGAGACCCAGTACTTC
CASSLSIAGGVQETQYF
>TRBV10-3|few|.|TRBJ1-1
TGTGCCATCAGCCCCGGTCGGAACACTGAAGCTTTCTTT
CAISPGRNTEAFF
>TRBV13|once|.|TRBJ2-3
TGTGCCAGCAGCCCCAGGATGGAGGATACGCAGTATTTT
CASSPRMEDTQYF
>TRBV28|.|.|TRBJ2-1
TGTGCCAGCAGTCCCGGGTCCTTGGATGAGCAGTTCTTC
CASSPGSLDEQFF
>TRBV6-2/TRBV6-3|many|.|TRBJ2-1
TGTGCCAGCAGTCGACGGGCATCCTACAATGAGCAGTTCTTC
CASSRRASYNEQFF
>TRBV27|.|TRBD1|TRBJ2-1
TGTGCCAGCAGATCCCATCCGGGACAGTTCTACAATGAGCAGTTCTTC
CASRSHPGQFYNEQFF
>TRBV20-1|.|.|TRBJ1-5
TGCAGTGCTAGGGAACAGGGAGGTGACAATCAGCCCCAGCATTTT
CSAREQGGDNQPQHF
>TRBV11-2|.|TRBD1|TRBJ2-3
TGTGCCAGCAGCACAACAGGGGATCTCCTGACAGATACGCAGTATTTT
CASSTTGDLLTDTQYF
>TRBV7-6|.|TRBD1|TRBJ1-4
TGTGCCAGCAGCTCAATGGGACAGGGGGCGAAGGAAAAACTGTTTTTT
CASSSMGQGAKEKLFF
>TRBV20-1|.|.|TRBJ2-2
TGCAGTGCTAGAGAATGGATGGGGGATGCGAACACCGGGGAGCTGTTTTTT
CSAREWMGDANTGELFF
>TRBV5-1|once|.|TRBJ2-2
TGCGCCAGCAGCAATCTGGATAACACCGGGGAGCTGTTTTTT
CASSNLDNTGELFF
>TRBV5-1|many|TRBD2|TRBJ2-7
TGCGCCAGCAGATGGACTAGCGGGGGGTTCTACGAGCAGTACTTC
CASRWTSGGFYEQYF
>TRBV12-3/TRBV12-4|many|.|TRBJ2-1
TGTGCCAGCAGTATCTGGAATTCTCCCCCCGACAATGAGCAGTTCTTC
CASSIWNSPPDNEQFF
>TRBV29-1|many|.|TRBJ1-3
TGCAGCGTTGAAGAGGGGGAATGGGACACCATATATTTT
CSVEEGEWDTIYF
>TRBV9|few|TRBD2|TRBJ2-7
TGTGCCAGCAGCCCCACTAGCGGAGGGGGCTACGAGCAGTACTTC
CASSPTSGGGYEQYF
>TRBV12-3/TRBV12-4|many|.|TRBJ2-6
TGTGCCAGCAGTTTAGCCCTCCGGTCCGGGGCCAACGTCCTGACTTTC
CASSLALRSGANVLTF
>TRBV12-3/TRBV12-4|.|TRBD1|TRBJ1-2
TGTGCCAGCAGTTTGACAGGGGCTGGCTATGGCTACACCTTC
CASSLTGAGYGYTF
>TRBV7-2|many|.|TRBJ2-1
TGTGCCAGCCGACAACTGGAGGTTGCGGCCTACAATGAGCAGTTCTTC
CASRQLEVAAYNEQFF
>TRBV27|few|TRBD1|TRBJ2-1
TGTGCCAGCAGCCCGGGACAGTACAATGAGCAGTTCTTC
CASSPGQYNEQFF
>TRBV20-1|.|.|TRBJ2-7
TGCAGTGCATTCGGAGGGGAGGCCTACGAGCAGTACTTC
CSAFGGEAYEQYF
>TRBV2|few|TRBD1|TRBJ1-1
TGTGCCACCACACAGGGGGCGAAGGAAGCTTTCTTT
CATTQGAKEAFF
>TRBV28|few|.|TRBJ2-7
TGTGCCAGCATCTCTGTGGAGGGAGGAGGCGAGCAGTACTTC
CASISVEGGGEQYF